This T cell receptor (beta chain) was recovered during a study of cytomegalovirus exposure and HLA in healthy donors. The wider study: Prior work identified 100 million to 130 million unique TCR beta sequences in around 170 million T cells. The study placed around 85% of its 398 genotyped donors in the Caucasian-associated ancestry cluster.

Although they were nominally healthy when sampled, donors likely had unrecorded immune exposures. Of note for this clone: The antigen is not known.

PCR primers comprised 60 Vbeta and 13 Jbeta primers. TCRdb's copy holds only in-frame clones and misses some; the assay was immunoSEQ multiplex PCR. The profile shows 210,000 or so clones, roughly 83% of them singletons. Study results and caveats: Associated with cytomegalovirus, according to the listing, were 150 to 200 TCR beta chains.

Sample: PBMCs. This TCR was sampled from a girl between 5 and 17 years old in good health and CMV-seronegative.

CDR3 DNA sequence: TGCAGCGTTGCTTGGCAGGGGCCTAGTCGGGGCTACACCTTC. It specifies CSVAWQGPSRGYTF. The chain links TRBV29-1 to TRBJ1-2; possibly TRBD1 for D (6 bases). V lost 4 bases, J lost 8 bases, and 20 bases lay in between. Germline V gene sequence: CDR1 SQVTM, CDR2 ANQGSEA. The CDR3 is 14 amino acids. Full variable domain (rest looked up from reference TRBV29-1 and TRBJ1-2): SAVISQKPSRDICQRGTSLTIQCQVDSQVTMMFWYRQQPGQSLTLIATANQGSEATYESGFVIDKFPISRPNLTFSTLTVSNMSPEDSSIYLCSVAWQGPSRGYTFGSGTRLTVV.